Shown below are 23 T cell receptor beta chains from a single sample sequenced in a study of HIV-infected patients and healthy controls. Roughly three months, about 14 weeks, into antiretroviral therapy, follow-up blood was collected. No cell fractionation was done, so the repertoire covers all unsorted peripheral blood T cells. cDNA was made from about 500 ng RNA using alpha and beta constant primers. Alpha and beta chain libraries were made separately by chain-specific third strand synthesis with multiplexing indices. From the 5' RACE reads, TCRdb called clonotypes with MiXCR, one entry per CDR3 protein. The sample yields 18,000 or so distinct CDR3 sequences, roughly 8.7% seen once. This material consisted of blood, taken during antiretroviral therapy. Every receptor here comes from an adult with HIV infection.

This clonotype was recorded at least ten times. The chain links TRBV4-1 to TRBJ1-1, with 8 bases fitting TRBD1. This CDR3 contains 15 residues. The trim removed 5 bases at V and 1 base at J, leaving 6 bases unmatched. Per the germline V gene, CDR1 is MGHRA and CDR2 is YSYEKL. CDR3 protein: CASSKSRGQNTEAFF. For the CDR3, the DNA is TGCGCCAGCAGCAAATCCAGGGGGCAGAACACTGAAGCTTTCTTT.

The CDR3 DNA follows: TGTGCCAGCAGTTTAAGCCTCAATGAGCAGTTCTTC. Amino acids: CASSLSLNEQFF. This chain connects TRBV12-3 or TRBV12-4 to TRBJ2-1; no clear D gene. The CDR3 spans 12 residues. V lost 2 bases, J lost 6 bases, and 5 bases lay in between.

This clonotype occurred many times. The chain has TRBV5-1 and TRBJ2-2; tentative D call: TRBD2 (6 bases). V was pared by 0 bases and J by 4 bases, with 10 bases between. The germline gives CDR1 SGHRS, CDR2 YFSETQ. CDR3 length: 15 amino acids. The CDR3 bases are TGCGCCAGCAGCTTGGTTGGGACTCTCACCGGGGAGCTGTTTTTT. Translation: CASSLVGTLTGELFF.

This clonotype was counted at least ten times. Here the CDR3 reads CASSLGAGYGYTF. CDR3 coding DNA: TGTGCCAGCAGCCTGGGTGCTGGCTATGGCTACACCTTC. The V gene is TRBV5-8, the J gene TRBJ1-2; D is unresolved. In germline, CDR1 is SGHTS, CDR2 YDEGEE. This CDR3 is built from 13 residues. The V end was cut by 4 bases, the J end by 4 bases, with 11 bases between.

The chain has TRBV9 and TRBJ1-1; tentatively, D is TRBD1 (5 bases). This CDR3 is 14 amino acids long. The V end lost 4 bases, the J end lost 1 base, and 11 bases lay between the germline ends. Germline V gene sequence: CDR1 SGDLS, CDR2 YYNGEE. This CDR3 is CASSFWDGNTEAFF. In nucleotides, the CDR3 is TGTGCCAGCAGCTTCTGGGACGGGAACACTGAAGCTTTCTTT.

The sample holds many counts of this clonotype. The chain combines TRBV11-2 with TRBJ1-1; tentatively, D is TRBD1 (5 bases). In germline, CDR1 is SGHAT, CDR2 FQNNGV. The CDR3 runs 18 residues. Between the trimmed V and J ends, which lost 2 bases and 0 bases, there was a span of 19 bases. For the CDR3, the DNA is TGTGCCAGCAGCTTATATCCGTCCCCGGGACTCTTGAACACTGAAGCTTTCTTT. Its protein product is CASSLYPSPGLLNTEAFF.

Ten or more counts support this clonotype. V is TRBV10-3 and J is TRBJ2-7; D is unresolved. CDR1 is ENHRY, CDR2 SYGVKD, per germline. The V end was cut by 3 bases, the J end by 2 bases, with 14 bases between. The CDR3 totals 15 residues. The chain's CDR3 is CAISDTAVNPYEQYF. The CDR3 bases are TGTGCCATCAGTGACACGGCTGTTAATCCCTACGAGCAGTACTTC.

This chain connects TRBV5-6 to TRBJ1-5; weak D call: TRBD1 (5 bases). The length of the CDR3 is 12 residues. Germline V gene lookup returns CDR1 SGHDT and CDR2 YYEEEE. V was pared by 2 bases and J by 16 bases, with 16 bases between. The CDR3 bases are TGTGCCAGCAGCTTAAGGGGAACGGAGAACCATTTT. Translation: CASSLRGTENHF.

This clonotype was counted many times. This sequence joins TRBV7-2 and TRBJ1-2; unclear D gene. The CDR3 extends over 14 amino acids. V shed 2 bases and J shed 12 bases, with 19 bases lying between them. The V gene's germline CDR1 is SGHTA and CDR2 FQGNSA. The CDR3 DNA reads TGTGCCAGCAGCTTAACCCTTCCTCCCCACTTACACACCTTC. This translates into CASSLTLPPHLHTF.

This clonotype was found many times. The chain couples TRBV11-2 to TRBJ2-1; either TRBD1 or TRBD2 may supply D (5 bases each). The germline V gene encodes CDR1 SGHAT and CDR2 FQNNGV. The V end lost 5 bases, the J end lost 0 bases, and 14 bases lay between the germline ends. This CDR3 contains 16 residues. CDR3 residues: CASSPTGTNSYNEQFF. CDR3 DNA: TGTGCCAGCAGCCCCACCGGGACCAACTCCTACAATGAGCAGTTCTTC.

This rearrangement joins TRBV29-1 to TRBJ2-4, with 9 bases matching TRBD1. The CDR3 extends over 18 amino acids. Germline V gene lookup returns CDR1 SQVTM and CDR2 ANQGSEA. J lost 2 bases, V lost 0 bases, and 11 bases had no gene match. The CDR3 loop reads CSVEEWFTGGASKNIQYF. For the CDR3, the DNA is TGCAGCGTTGAAGAGTGGTTCACAGGGGGCGCATCCAAAAACATTCAGTACTTC.

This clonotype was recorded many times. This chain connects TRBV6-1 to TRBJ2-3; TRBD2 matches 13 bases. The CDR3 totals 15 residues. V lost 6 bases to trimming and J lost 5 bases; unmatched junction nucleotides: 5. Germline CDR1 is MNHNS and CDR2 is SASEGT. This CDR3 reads CASRTSGGAGDTQYF. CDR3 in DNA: TGTGCCAGCAGAACTAGCGGGGGGGCCGGAGATACGCAGTATTTT.

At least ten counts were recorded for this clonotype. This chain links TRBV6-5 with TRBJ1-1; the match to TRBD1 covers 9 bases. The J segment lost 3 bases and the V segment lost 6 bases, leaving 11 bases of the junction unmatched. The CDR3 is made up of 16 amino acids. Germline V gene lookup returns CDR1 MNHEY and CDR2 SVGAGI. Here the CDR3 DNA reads TGTGCCAGCAGATCGACAGGGGGAGGCTCGTACACTGAAGCTTTCTTT. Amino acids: CASRSTGGGSYTEAFF.

This CDR3 is CASSAPPRVSRSYNEQFF. The DNA of the CDR3 is TGTGCCAGCAGCGCACCCCCTCGGGTATCTCGCTCCTACAATGAGCAGTTCTTC. The genes are TRBV7-9 and TRBJ2-1; D unclear. V was shortened by 5 bases and J by 0 bases, with 20 bases between the two germline ends. Germline CDR1 is SEHNR and CDR2 is FQNEAQ (reference sequence). This CDR3 has 18 residues.

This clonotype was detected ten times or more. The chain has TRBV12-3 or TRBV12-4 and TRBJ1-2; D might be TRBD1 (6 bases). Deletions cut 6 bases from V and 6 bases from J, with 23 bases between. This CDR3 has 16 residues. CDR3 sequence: CASRGSGGLTENGYTF. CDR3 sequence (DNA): TGTGCCAGCAGGGGGTCGGGGGGGCTGACAGAGAATGGCTACACCTTC.

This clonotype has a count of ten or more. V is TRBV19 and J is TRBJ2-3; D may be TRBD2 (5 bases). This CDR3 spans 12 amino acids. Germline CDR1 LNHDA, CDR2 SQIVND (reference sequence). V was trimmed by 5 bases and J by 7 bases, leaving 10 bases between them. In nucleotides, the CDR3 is TGTGCCAGTAGTTCACTAGTACATACGCAGTATTTT. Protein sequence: CASSSLVHTQYF.

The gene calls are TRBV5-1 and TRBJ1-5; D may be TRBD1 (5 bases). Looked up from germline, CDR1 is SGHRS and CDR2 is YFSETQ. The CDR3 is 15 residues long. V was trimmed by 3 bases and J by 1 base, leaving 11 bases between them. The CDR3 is CASSSQGESNQPQHF. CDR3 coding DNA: TGCGCCAGCAGCTCCCAGGGTGAGAGCAATCAGCCCCAGCATTTT.

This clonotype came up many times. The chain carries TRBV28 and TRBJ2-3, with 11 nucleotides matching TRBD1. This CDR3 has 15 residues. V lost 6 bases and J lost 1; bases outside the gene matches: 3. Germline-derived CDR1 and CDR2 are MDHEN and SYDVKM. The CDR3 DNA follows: TGTGCCAGCAGAGGACAGGGGGCAGGCACAGATACGCAGTATTTT. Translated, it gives CASRGQGAGTDTQYF.

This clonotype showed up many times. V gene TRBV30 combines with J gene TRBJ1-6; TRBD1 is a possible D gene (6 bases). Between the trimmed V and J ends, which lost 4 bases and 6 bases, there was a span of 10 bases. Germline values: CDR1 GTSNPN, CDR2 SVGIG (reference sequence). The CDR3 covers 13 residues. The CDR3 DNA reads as TGTGCCTGGACCTTGGGGGCTAATTCACCCCTCCACTTT. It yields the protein CAWTLGANSPLHF.

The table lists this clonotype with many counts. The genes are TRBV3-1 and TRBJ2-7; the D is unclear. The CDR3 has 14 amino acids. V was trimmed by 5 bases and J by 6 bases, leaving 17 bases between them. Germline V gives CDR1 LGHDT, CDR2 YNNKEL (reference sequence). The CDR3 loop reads CASSATGPGREQYF. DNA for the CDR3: TGTGCCAGCAGCGCTACCGGGCCCGGGCGCGAGCAGTACTTC.

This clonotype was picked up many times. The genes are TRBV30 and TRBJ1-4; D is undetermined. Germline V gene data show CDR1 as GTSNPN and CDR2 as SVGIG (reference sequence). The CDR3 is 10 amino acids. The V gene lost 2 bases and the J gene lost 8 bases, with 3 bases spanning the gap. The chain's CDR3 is CAWSREKLFF. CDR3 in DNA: TGTGCCTGGAGTCGCGAAAAACTGTTTTTT.

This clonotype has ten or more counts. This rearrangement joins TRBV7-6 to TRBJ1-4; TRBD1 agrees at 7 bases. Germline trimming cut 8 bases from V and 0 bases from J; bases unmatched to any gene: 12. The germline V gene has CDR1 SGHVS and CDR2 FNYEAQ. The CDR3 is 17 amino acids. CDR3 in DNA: TGTGCCAGCCAGAGAAGGGGGCGAGGTGCAACTAATGAAAAACTGTTTTTT. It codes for CASQRRGRGATNEKLFF.

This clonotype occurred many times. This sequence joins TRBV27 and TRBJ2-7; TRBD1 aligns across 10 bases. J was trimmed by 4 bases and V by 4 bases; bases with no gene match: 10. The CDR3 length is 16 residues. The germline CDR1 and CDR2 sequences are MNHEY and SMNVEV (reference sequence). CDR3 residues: CASSSPWTGGYYEQYF. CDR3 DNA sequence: TGTGCCAGCAGTTCCCCCTGGACAGGGGGATATTACGAGCAGTACTTC.